This T cell receptor (beta chain) was identified during a study of cytomegalovirus exposure and HLA in healthy donors. The wider study: As an earlier analysis found, some 170 million T cells yielded about 120 million unique TCR beta sequences.

Germline CDR1 reads GTSNPN; CDR2 reads SVGIG (reference sequence). The V gene end was trimmed by 5 bases and the J gene end by 2 bases; junction bases not matched to a gene: 4. The CDR3 spans 14 residues. PCR involved 60 Vbeta and 13 Jbeta primers. The table came from immunoSEQ multiplex PCR; TCRdb's copy has only in-frame clones and leaves some out. The repertoire holds about 18,000 clones, with roughly 70% as singletons. Findings and limits, study-wide: Using the classifier, cytomegalovirus status was reportedly diagnosed with high specificity and sensitivity. Equally common other TCR beta chains were less clonally expanded than HLA-associated ones, a later analysis found.

On this clone: As yet, its antigen is unknown.

Unrecorded immune exposure was likely among donors, who were nominally healthy when sampled. This receptor was identified in a man between 18 and 29 years old in good health and CMV-seronegative. The sample taken for sequencing was PBMCs. The rearrangement joins TRBV30 to TRBJ1-5, with 9 bases identical to TRBD1. The CDR3 is CAWARQGGNQPQHF. CDR3 bases: TGTGCCTGGGCTAGACAGGGGGGCAATCAGCCCCAGCATTTT. The variable domain in full, with the rest retrieved from reference TRBV30 and TRBJ1-5, is SQTIHQWPATLVQPVGSPLSLECTVEGTSNPNLYWYRQAAGRGLQLLFYSVGIGQISSEVPQNLSASRPQDRQFILSSKKLLLSDSGFYLCAWARQGGNQPQHFGDGTRLSIL.